This entry features one TCR beta chain sequence. What it binds is unknown. V was clipped by 0 bases and J by 3 bases; unmatched bases: 6. CDR1 and CDR2 (germline): SGHVS, FQNEAQ. There are 17 residues in the CDR3. Assay: immunoSEQ multiplex PCR; the TCRdb copy retains only in-frame clones and omits some. The sample contains about 150,000 clones, approximately 92% of which appear only once. This sample was included in a study of T cell responses to AZD1222 COVID-19 vaccine. Study-wide results and limits: It was only after the peak T cell response that any repertoires were sampled. Recipients of two AZD1222 doses showed rising Spike-specific TCR breadth and depth. In the spike-specific TCR repertoire, nearly half reportedly target unmutated variant regions. It should be noted that donors were predominantly white British and more often female, and clonal diversity was possibly underestimated.

Source: peripheral blood, taken on day 0 of AZD1222 vaccination. This clonotype originated in an adult in good health. The chain uses TRBV7-8 and TRBJ2-3; 10 positions agree with TRBD2. The CDR3 sequence: CASSLAPGLAITDTQYF. The CDR3 DNA follows: TGTGCCAGCAGCTTAGCCCCGGGACTAGCGATTACAGATACGCAGTATTTT. Together with reference TRBV7-8 and TRBJ2-3, the CDR3 gives the full variable domain: GAGVSQSPRYKVAKRGQDVALRCDPISGHVSLFWYQQALGQGPEFLTYFQNEAQLDKSGLPSDRFFAERPEGSVSTLKIQRTQQEDSAVYLCASSLAPGLAITDTQYFGPGTRLTVL.